The clone carrying this TCR beta chain has more than one count but fewer than ten. Its target is not known. These data belong to a study of cytomegalovirus exposure and HLA in healthy donors. Amplification used 60 Vbeta primers and 13 Jbeta primers. Only in-frame clones appear in the TCRdb table, and some are missing; sequencing was by immunoSEQ multiplex PCR. The table records approximately 100,000 clones, 78% of them present only once. This CDR3 region has 14 residues. The germline V gene encodes CDR1 SGHRS and CDR2 YFSETQ. Trimming left V 0 bases short and J 4 bases short, with 8 bases between. Study-level findings and limits: Follow-up analysis later connected one missense variant in DCLRE1C with trimming of TCR beta V- and J-genes. Whilst most TCR sequences proved rare, a subset of public TCRs occurred across many donors. As a later analysis showed, several of the most significant clusters appeared to be linked to common viral pathogens. The Asian-associated ancestry cluster reportedly had fewer N-insertions than the approximately 610-donor mean in a later analysis.

This sequence originates from a woman aged 40 to 55 in good health and CMV-seropositive. This rearrangement joins TRBV5-1 to TRBJ2-1; D remains unclear. Sequencing input: PBMCs. The CDR3: CASSLGAEYNEQFF. In nucleotides, the CDR3 is TGCGCCAGCAGCTTGGGGGCAGAATACAATGAGCAGTTCTTC.